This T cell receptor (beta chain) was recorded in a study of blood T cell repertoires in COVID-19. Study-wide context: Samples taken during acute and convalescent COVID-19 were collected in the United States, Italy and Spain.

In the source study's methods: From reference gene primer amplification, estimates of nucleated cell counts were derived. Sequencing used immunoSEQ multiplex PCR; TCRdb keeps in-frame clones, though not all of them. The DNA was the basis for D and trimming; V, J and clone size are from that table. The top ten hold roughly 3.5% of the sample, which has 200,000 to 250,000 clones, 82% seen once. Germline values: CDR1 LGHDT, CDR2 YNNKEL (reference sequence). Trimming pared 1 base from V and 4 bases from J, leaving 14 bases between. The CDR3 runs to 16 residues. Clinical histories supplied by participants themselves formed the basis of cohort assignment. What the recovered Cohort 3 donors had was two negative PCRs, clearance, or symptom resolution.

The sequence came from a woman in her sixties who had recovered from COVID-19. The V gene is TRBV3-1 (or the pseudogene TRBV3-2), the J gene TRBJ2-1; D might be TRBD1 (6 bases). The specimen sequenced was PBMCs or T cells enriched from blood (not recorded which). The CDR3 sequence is CASSQVRTAPYNEQFF. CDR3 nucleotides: TGTGCCAGCAGCCAAGTCAGGACAGCCCCTTACAATGAGCAGTTCTTC.